Following are 16 T cell receptor beta chains from one sample sequenced in a study of blood T cell repertoires in COVID-19. Assay: immunoSEQ multiplex PCR; the TCRdb copy retains only in-frame clones and omits some. Among more than 250,000 clones, 80% to 90% were seen once, and the ten largest hold roughly 1.1%. Sequenced sample: peripheral blood. Receptor source: a woman in her 50s with acute or convalescent COVID-19.

The chain combines TRBV12-3 or TRBV12-4 with TRBJ1-5, with 7 bases that match TRBD1. J gave up 6 bases and V 8 bases, and 7 bases lay outside the gene matches. The CDR3 totals 13 residues. The CDR3 protein is CASADRVGQPQHF. In DNA, the CDR3 is TGTGCCAGCGCTGACAGGGTGGGTCAGCCCCAGCATTTT.

V gene TRBV6-5 combines with J gene TRBJ2-1; 7 nucleotides agree with TRBD1. This CDR3 region has 15 residues. V shed 8 bases, J shed 0 bases, and the junction held 7 bases outside the gene matches. Per the germline V gene, CDR1 is MNHEY and CDR2 is SVGAGI. The CDR3 loop reads CASLNNRGSYNEQFF. The CDR3 nucleotides are TGTGCCAGCTTGAATAACAGGGGCTCCTACAATGAGCAGTTCTTC.

The chain employs TRBV2 and TRBJ1-4, with D perhaps matching TRBD1 (5 bases). The ends were cut back, 5 bases at V and 2 bases at J, with 6 bases in the middle. The V gene's germline CDR1 is SNHLY and CDR2 FYNNEI. The CDR3 covers 13 residues. The CDR3 coding sequence is TGTGCCAGCAGTCGGGGGACTAATGAAAAACTGTTTTTT. This sequence encodes CASSRGTNEKLFF.

The rearrangement joins TRBV6-4 to TRBJ2-1; tentatively, D is TRBD2 (6 bases). CDR1 is MRHNA, CDR2 SNTAGT, per germline. The CDR3 is made up of 15 amino acids. Trimming pared 6 bases from V and 6 bases from J, leaving 18 bases between. The CDR3 DNA is TGTGCCAGCAGCCCCAGGGCGGGGCTGGCCAATGAGCAGTTCTTC. This gives the protein CASSPRAGLANEQFF.

CDR3 amino acids: CSAKTGADQETQYF. CDR3 DNA sequence: TGCAGCGCTAAGACAGGCGCCGACCAAGAGACCCAGTACTTC. The genes are TRBV29-1 and TRBJ2-5, with D possibly being TRBD1 (6 bases). Trimming stripped 7 bases from V and 0 bases from J, with 15 bases between. CDR1 is SQVTM, CDR2 ANQGSEA, per germline. The CDR3 contains 14 residues. The complete variable domain, with remaining parts taken from reference TRBV29-1 and TRBJ2-5, reads SAVISQKPSRDICQRGTSLTIQCQVDSQVTMMFWYRQQPGQSLTLIATANQGSEATYESGFVIDKFPISRPNLTFSTLTVSNMSPEDSSIYLCSAKTGADQETQYFGPGTRLLVL.

This chain links TRBV7-9 with TRBJ2-5; TRBD1 aligns across 12 bases. V trimming: 5 bases; J trimming: 5 bases; junction bases outside the gene matches: 12. Per germline, CDR1 SEHNR and CDR2 FQNEAQ (reference sequence). The length of the CDR3 is 17 residues. The CDR3 DNA reads TGTGCCAGCAGCCGTAGCCGGGACAGGGGGCCGGGGGAGACCCAGTACTTC. Translation: CASSRSRDRGPGETQYF.

V and J are TRBV18 and TRBJ2-7, with TRBD2 as a possible D gene (6 bases). V was cut by 5 bases and J by 5 bases, with 19 bases left in between. CDR3 length equals 15 residues. CDR1 and CDR2 (germline): KGHSH, LQKENI. CDR3 sequence reads: CASSSVQVGEDEQYF. In nucleotides, the CDR3 is TGTGCCAGCTCATCCGTTCAGGTCGGGGAGGACGAGCAGTACTTC.

The chain has TRBV30 and TRBJ1-5, with unresolved D. The germline CDR1 and CDR2 sequences are GTSNPN and SVGIG (reference sequence). Trimming removed 0 bases at V and 7 bases at J, with 10 bases between. The CDR3 covers 13 residues. CDR3 sequence (DNA): TGTGCCTGGAGTGTACCGCCGGGGCAGCCCCAGCATTTT. Amino acids: CAWSVPPGQPQHF.

This chain links TRBV5-5 with TRBJ1-1; D perhaps matches TRBD1 (5 bases). The germline V gene encodes CDR1 SGHKS and CDR2 YYEKEE (reference sequence). V was shortened by 1 base and J by 0 bases, with 7 bases between the two germline ends. This CDR3 has 14 residues. Here the CDR3 DNA reads TGTGCCAGCAGCTTGCAGGGTATGAACACTGAAGCTTTCTTT. Translation: CASSLQGMNTEAFF.

The V call is TRBV30, the J call TRBJ2-1, with TRBD2 identical over 8 bases. This CDR3 spans 13 amino acids. Trimming at V came to 4 bases and at J to 2 bases, leaving 1 base not matched to a gene. Germline loops: CDR1 GTSNPN, CDR2 SVGIG (reference sequence). The chain's CDR3 is CAWNGRAYNEQFF. The CDR3 DNA reads TGTGCCTGGAACGGGAGGGCCTACAATGAGCAGTTCTTC.

V usage is TRBV7-2 and J usage is TRBJ1-2, with 8 positions matching TRBD1. CDR1 is SGHTA and CDR2 is FQGNSA in the germline V gene. Unmatched junction bases numbered 12, after V lost 4 bases and J lost 5 bases. The CDR3 runs to 16 residues. CDR3 loop: CASSSSLDRGQYGYTF. The CDR3 nucleotides read TGTGCCAGCAGCTCAAGTCTCGACAGGGGCCAATATGGCTACACCTTC.

The chain joins TRBV30 to TRBJ1-5, with D unresolved. Deletions cut 0 bases from V and 7 bases from J, with 13 bases between. The V gene's germline CDR1 is GTSNPN and CDR2 SVGIG (reference sequence). This CDR3 has 14 residues. CDR3 protein: CAWSVAGGGQPQHF. CDR3 DNA sequence: TGTGCCTGGAGTGTAGCCGGTGGAGGGCAGCCCCAGCATTTT. Filled out from reference TRBV30 and TRBJ1-5, the complete variable domain reads SQTIHQWPATLVQPVGSPLSLECTVEGTSNPNLYWYRQAAGRGLQLLFYSVGIGQISSEVPQNLSASRPQDRQFILSSKKLLLSDSGFYLCAWSVAGGGQPQHFGDGTRLSIL.

V is TRBV7-2 and J is TRBJ1-1; TRBD1 aligns across 7 bases. The germline CDR1 and CDR2 sequences are SGHTA and FQGNSA. Trimming removed 6 bases from V and 0 bases from J; junction bases left unmatched: 4. The CDR3 loop spans 14 amino acids. CDR3 sequence reads: CASSYDRVNTEAFF. Written as DNA, the CDR3 is TGTGCCAGCAGTTACGACAGGGTGAACACTGAAGCTTTCTTT.

The rearrangement uses TRBV6-5 and TRBJ1-1; D perhaps matches TRBD1 (5 bases). V lost 0 bases, J lost 7 bases, and 12 bases lay in between. The CDR3 length is 14 residues. Per the germline V gene, CDR1 is MNHEY and CDR2 is SVGAGI. CDR3 nucleotide sequence: TGTGCCAGCAGTTACTCGAGGACAAGCTATGAAGCTTTCTTT. Protein: CASSYSRTSYEAFF.

The chain links TRBV4-3 to TRBJ2-6, with unresolved D. The CDR3 covers 16 residues. Germline CDR1 is LGHNA and CDR2 is YSLEER. V lost 0 bases and J lost 1, with 7 bases in between. This CDR3 is CASSQDPVSGANVLTF. The CDR3 DNA sequence: TGCGCCAGCAGCCAAGATCCAGTTTCTGGGGCCAACGTCCTGACTTTC.

The chain links TRBV24-1 to TRBJ2-5; the D gene is possibly TRBD1 (6 bases). There are 16 residues in the CDR3. Germline V gene lookup returns CDR1 KGHDR and CDR2 SFDVKD. Trimming stripped 4 bases from V and 5 bases from J, with 19 bases between. The CDR3 sequence: CATSDPKQGAGETQYF. CDR3 sequence (DNA): TGTGCCACCAGTGACCCTAAACAGGGAGCAGGGGAGACCCAGTACTTC.